Listed below are T cell receptor beta chains from one sample, sequenced in a study of radiotherapy plus CTLA-4 blockade in lung cancer. The assay was immunoSEQ multiplex PCR, and TCRdb's table has in-frame clones only and misses some. The repertoire holds around 99,000 clones, with 88% as singletons. Sample: peripheral blood, taken from a patient treated with radiotherapy plus ipilimumab. All receptors derive from a human donor with non-small cell lung cancer that progressed on radiotherapy plus ipilimumab. Both conserved end residues are part of each CDR3. A D gene is named only where the DNA matches it firmly. A clone size is listed for some rows: how often the clone was seen (once, few, many), or a class if it is expanded.

>TRBJ2-2|TRBV7-6|.|.
TGTGCCAGCAGCTCTGAGAGAACCGGGGAGCTGTTTTTT
CASSSERTGELFF
>TRBJ2-1|TRBV6-4|.|TRBD2
TGTGCCAGCAGCCGCGGGACTAGCAGAACCAATGAGCAGTTCTTC
CASSRGTSRTNEQFF
>TRBJ1-5|TRBV19|.|.
TGTGCCAGTAGTGCCGCCGATAGCAATCAGCCCCAGCATTTT
CASSAADSNQPQHF
>TRBJ1-2|TRBV4-1|.|TRBD1
TGCGCCAGCAGCCAGGCCGGGACAGGGATTGATGGCTACACCTTC
CASSQAGTGIDGYTF
>TRBJ1-2|TRBV5-6|once|.
TGTGCCAGTATCGGCCGTCGTGGCTACACCTTC
CASIGRRGYTF
>TRBJ2-7|TRBV6-5|.|.
TGTGCCAGCAGTCTAGGGACACGGGAGGCCGAGCAGTACTTC
CASSLGTREAEQYF
>TRBJ2-1|TRBV6-1|.|.
TGTGCCAGCAGTGAAAGTTGGGTCGACGGTGAGCAGTTCTTC
CASSESWVDGEQFF
>TRBJ2-2|TRBV7-3|.|TRBD1
TGTGCCAGCAGCTTAAAAGGGGACAGGGCCGGGGAGCTGTTTTTT
CASSLKGDRAGELFF
>TRBJ2-7|TRBV5-8|.|.
TGTGCCAGCAGCTTGGTGGCAGGCTACGAGCAGTACTTC
CASSLVAGYEQYF
>TRBJ2-7|TRBV2|.|TRBD2
TGTGCCATCCTCTTCACCGGGACTAGCGTATACGAGCAGTACTTC
CAILFTGTSVYEQYF
>TRBJ2-5|TRBV1|once|.
TGCACCAGCGCCCTCGGGGGGAACCAAGAGACCCAGTACTTC
CTSALGGNQETQYF
>TRBJ2-2|TRBV11-2|.|.
TGTGCCAGCAGCGCAGTTAGGGTACTCACCGGGGAGCTGTTTTTT
CASSAVRVLTGELFF
>TRBJ2-4|TRBV2|.|.
TGTGCCAGCAGTGATGGGCCTAGCTCCCGGTACTTC
CASSDGPSSRYF
>TRBJ2-6|TRBV6-1|.|.
TGTGCCAGCAGTGAAGCCGGACACCTCTCTGGGGCCAACGTCCTGACTTTC
CASSEAGHLSGANVLTF
>TRBJ1-2|TRBV21-1|.|.
TGTGCCAGCGGACCGGACGGACAGGGGCGATCTAACTATGGCTACACCTTC
CASGPDGQGRSNYGYTF
>TRBJ2-6|TRBV29-1|.|.
TGCAGCGTTGGGGGTAGCTCTGGGGCCAACGTCCTGACTTTC
CSVGGSSGANVLTF
>TRBJ1-1|TRBV10-2|.|.
TGCGCCAGCAGGTTACGCGGTCAAGGCACTGAAGCTTTCTTT
CASRLRGQGTEAFF
>TRBJ2-1|TRBV27|.|.
TGTGCCAGCAGTTCTTTGGGCTTCCCCCTTTACAATGAGCAGTTCTTC
CASSSLGFPLYNEQFF
>TRBJ2-2|TRBV25-1|.|TRBD1
TGTGCCAGCAGGGACAGGGGGGACACCGGGGAGCTGTTTTTT
CASRDRGDTGELFF
>TRBJ2-1|TRBV6-6|.|.
TGTGCCAGCAGTTACTCGGGGACGTACAATGAGCAGTTCTTC
CASSYSGTYNEQFF
>TRBJ2-7|TRBV19|few|.
TGTGCCAGTAGTATAGTAGGGAGCCGCCAGGGCACCTACGAGCAGTACTTC
CASSIVGSRQGTYEQYF
>TRBJ2-3|TRBV28|.|.
TGTGCCAGCAGTTTGCCGGAGCGCCCCGTGGTGCAGTATTTT
CASSLPERPVVQYF
>TRBJ2-1|TRBV11-3|once|.
TGTGCCAGCAGTTCACGTAGATCTCTCCCGGGGTACAATGAGCAGTTCTTC
CASSSRRSLPGYNEQFF
>TRBJ2-1|TRBV15|.|.
TGTGCCACCAGCAGAGGCAGCTTCTCCTACAATGAGCAGTTCTTC
CATSRGSFSYNEQFF
>TRBJ2-7|TRBV6-6|.|.
TGTGCCAGCAGTTTCACACAGGGCGAGCAGTACTTC
CASSFTQGEQYF
>TRBJ1-5|TRBV19|.|.
TGTGCCAGTAGTATAGCTAAAACGGGACGAAATTTT
CASSIAKTGRNF
>TRBJ1-1|TRBV5-4|.|.
TGTGCCAGCAGCTTGGCTCAGCTGAACACTGAAGCTTTCTTT
CASSLAQLNTEAFF
>TRBJ1-1|TRBV11-3|.|.
TGTGCCAGCAGCTTAGCGGGGGGGCTTGAAGCTTTCTTT
CASSLAGGLEAFF
>TRBJ1-1|TRBV18|.|.
TGTGCCAGCTCACCACTTCAGGGTTTGAACACTGAAGCTTTCTTT
CASSPLQGLNTEAFF
>TRBJ2-3|TRBV2|.|.
TGTGCCAGCAGTGAAGGGGGCGTTAGCGGCCGAGCAGCCGATACGCAGTATTTT
CASSEGGVSGRAADTQYF
>TRBJ2-2|TRBV10-3|.|TRBD1
TGTGCCATCAGTGACCCTCGGGGGACAGGGACCAGATCGAACACCGGGGAGCTGTTTTTT
CAISDPRGTGTRSNTGELFF
>TRBJ1-1|TRBV19|once|TRBD1
TGTGCCAGTAGTATACGTCCGGTTGGGACAGGGGCCTTCATGAACACTGAAGCTTTCTTT
CASSIRPVGTGAFMNTEAFF
>TRBJ2-7|TRBV27|.|TRBD2
TGTGCCAGCAGTCTCGGGAGGGACTACGAGCAGTACTTC
CASSLGRDYEQYF
>TRBJ1-1|TRBV6-5|once|TRBD1
TGTGCCAGCAGTTTACAGGGGGGAATGAACACTGAAGCTTTCTTT
CASSLQGGMNTEAFF
>TRBJ2-5|TRBV5-1|.|TRBD2
TGCGCCAGCAGCTTGGCCGTCTTTGTGGGAGGGCTTGAGACCCAGTACTTC
CASSLAVFVGGLETQYF
>TRBJ2-7|TRBV5-4|.|.
TGTGCCAGCAGCCCGGGGACTGGGGCGTACGAGCAGTACTTC
CASSPGTGAYEQYF
>TRBJ2-1|TRBV11-2|.|.
TGTGCCAGCAGCCTCCTCGGTGAGGGCCTAAATGAGCAGTTCTTC
CASSLLGEGLNEQFF
>TRBJ2-1|TRBV2|.|.
TGTGCCAGCAGTCGACTAGTTGAGCAGTTCTTC
CASSRLVEQFF
>TRBJ2-3|TRBV6-4|few|.
TGTGCCAGCAGTGCCTCGGACGGGAGCACAGATACGCAGTATTTT
CASSASDGSTDTQYF
>TRBJ2-7|TRBV11-3|.|.
TGTGCCAGCAGCTTAAGAAGGGGATACGAGCAGTACTTC
CASSLRRGYEQYF